This T cell receptor (beta chain) is from a study of blood T cell repertoires in COVID-19. At the level of the study: Samples representing acute and convalescent COVID-19 were sourced from the United States, Italy and Spain.

Clones were sequenced by immunoSEQ multiplex PCR, and TCRdb holds only the in-frame ones, with some missing. In the table there are approximately 84,000 clones, 85% to 90% of which are singletons. V dropped 7 bases and J dropped 7; count of bases not matched to a gene: 15. The CDR3 extends over 16 amino acids. The germline gives CDR1 LNHDA, CDR2 SQIVND (reference sequence). Many counts were recorded for this clone. The genes are TRBV19 and TRBJ2-1; 8 nucleotides agree with TRBD2. What was sequenced was peripheral blood. The clonotype was recovered from a human donor with active COVID-19. The donor label of this sample is uncertain. DNA for the CDR3: TGTGCCAGTACCTCGGGGGGGACTATCTCTAGGAATGAGCAGTTCTTC. Translation gives CASTSGGTISRNEQFF.